This T cell receptor beta chain appears in the sequencing data of a study of CD8+CD57+ T cells in acquired aplastic anemia. Regarding the study as a whole: For CD8+ Simpson's diversity, patients and controls showed no significant difference.

According to the study, genomic DNA was the template for TCR beta VDJ and CDR3 profiling. TCRdb re-called the reads through MiXCR, storing one row per CDR3 protein. The sample records some 120,000 distinct CDR3 sequences, nearly 40% being singletons. The CDR3 runs to 12 residues. V dropped 3 bases and J dropped 4 bases, with 7 bases sitting between them. Looked up from germline, CDR1 is SNHLY and CDR2 is FYNNEI. Selection for sequencing was limited to patients who had shown CD8+CD57+ cell expansion by flow cytometry. The enrolled patients all had severe acquired aplastic anemia. At blood sampling, none of the patients had yet received therapy. A note on this clonotype: Its antigen is not known.

The gene calls are TRBV2 and TRBJ2-7; weak D call: TRBD1 (6 bases). The specimen was sorted CD4+, CD8+, or CD8+CD57+ T cells (not recorded which) from PBMCs. The receptor was derived from a human donor with aplastic anemia. CDR3 sequence: CASSETGYEQYF. In nucleotides, the CDR3 is TGTGCCAGCAGTGAGACAGGTTACGAGCAGTACTTC.